This TCR beta chain stems from a study of cytomegalovirus exposure and HLA in healthy donors. Study conclusions and caveats: V segments that were indistinguishable, TRBV6-2 and TRBV6-3 among them, were omitted from analysis.

This clone was seen more than once but under ten times. Its antigen is undetermined. The germline V gene has CDR1 LNHNV and CDR2 YYDKDF (reference sequence). The CDR3 covers 17 residues. With 6 bases removed from V and 0 bases from J, the gap between germline ends came to 18 bases. This PCR relied on a set of 60 Vbeta primers and 13 Jbeta primers. TCRdb keeps only in-frame clones here, not all; method: immunoSEQ multiplex PCR. The sample lists under 130,000 clones; more than 65% were seen once. The sequence was obtained from a young man in good health and CMV-seronegative. The chain links TRBV15 to TRBJ1-5; D possibly corresponds to TRBD1 (5 bases). The specimen sequenced was PBMCs. The CDR3 is CATSSREGVYSNQPQHF. The CDR3 nucleotides are TGTGCCACCAGTTCGCGGGAAGGGGTTTATAGCAATCAGCCCCAGCATTTT.